These 28 T cell receptor beta chains were sequenced from one sample in a study of T cell changes during pregnancy in multiple sclerosis. Method: immunoSEQ multiplex PCR; TCRdb's copy keeps in-frame clones and lacks some. There are 55,000 to 80,000 clones in the sample; about 93% occur only once, and roughly 3.1% lies in the top ten. Sequences were derived from CD8+ T cells from peripheral blood mononuclear cells, sampled in the second trimester of pregnancy. The origin of the receptors is a female donor with multiple sclerosis, enrolled in a pregnancy study.

This clone came up a few times. The chain uses TRBV4-3 and TRBJ1-1, with a weak D call TRBD1 (6 bases). V was trimmed by 0 bases and J by 5 bases, leaving 13 bases between them. This CDR3 contains 15 residues. CDR1 and CDR2 from the germline V gene are LGHNA and YSLEER. This chain's CDR3 is CASSQDGGRLTEAFF. Here the CDR3 DNA reads TGCGCCAGCAGCCAAGATGGGGGCAGGTTAACTGAAGCTTTCTTT.

The chain employs TRBV5-1 and TRBJ1-1, with 10 bases aligning to TRBD1. Germline V gives CDR1 SGHRS, CDR2 YFSETQ. V lost 4 bases and J lost 12; bases outside the gene matches: 6. The CDR3 runs to 12 residues. Here the CDR3 DNA reads TGCGCCAGCAGCCCGCCGGGACAGGGGACTTTCTTT. This gives the protein CASSPPGQGTFF.

The chain links TRBV6-1 to TRBJ2-3, with 9 bases fitting TRBD2. This CDR3 has 16 amino acids. The V and J ends lost 0 bases and 5 bases, in that order; junction bases with no gene match: 6. Germline CDR1 reads MNHNS; CDR2 reads SASEGT. The CDR3 DNA reads TGTGCCAGCAGTGAAGCTCGCGGGAGGGCCCAAGATACGCAGTATTTT. The encoded protein is CASSEARGRAQDTQYF.

The J gene is TRBJ2-3, the V gene TRBV27, with D possibly being TRBD1 (5 bases). This CDR3 region has 17 residues. In germline, CDR1 is MNHEY, CDR2 SMNVEV (reference sequence). Trimming removed 7 bases from V and 2 bases from J, with 22 bases in between. The chain's CDR3 is CASMSPTDLRNTDTQYF. CDR3 coding DNA: TGTGCCAGCATGTCCCCGACAGACTTAAGGAACACAGATACGCAGTATTTT.

The rearrangement uses TRBV19 and TRBJ1-1; D might be TRBD1 (5 bases). The CDR3 consists of 13 residues. The V and J ends lost 3 bases and 1 base respectively, with 6 bases between them. CDR1 and CDR2 from the germline V gene are LNHDA and SQIVND (reference sequence). The chain's CDR3 is CASSMGGNTEAFF. For the CDR3, the DNA is TGTGCCAGTAGTATGGGGGGGAACACTGAAGCTTTCTTT.

V and J are TRBV27 and TRBJ2-5; 11 bases are a match to TRBD2. V gave up 4 bases and J gave up 1 base; unmatched junction bases: 5. Germline V gene sequence: CDR1 MNHEY, CDR2 SMNVEV (reference sequence). CDR3 length: 16 amino acids. The CDR3 bases are TGTGCCAGCAGTTGGTCGGGACTAGCGGCCCAAGAGACCCAGTACTTC. Translation: CASSWSGLAAQETQYF.

The chain links TRBV29-1 to TRBJ2-6, with D perhaps TRBD2 (5 bases). CDR1 and CDR2 (germline): SQVTM, ANQGSEA. This CDR3 is 18 amino acids long. Trimming removed 3 bases from V and 0 bases from J, with 18 bases in between. The CDR3 DNA is TGCAGCGTTGAGACCTACGGGGAAGTAATCTCTGGGGCCAACGTCCTGACTTTC. Its translation is CSVETYGEVISGANVLTF.

The gene calls are TRBV5-1 and TRBJ2-2; D may be TRBD2 (7 bases). The germline V gene encodes CDR1 SGHRS and CDR2 YFSETQ. The CDR3 loop spans 16 amino acids. Deletions cut 4 bases from V and 8 bases from J, with 21 bases between. The CDR3 here is CASSPDGGQVHGELFF. The CDR3 nucleotides are TGCGCCAGCAGCCCCGACGGGGGGCAGGTACATGGGGAGCTGTTTTTT.

This clone was seen just once. The CDR3 DNA reads as TGTGCCAGCGAGCCAGGGGGCGGTTACAATGAGCAGTTCTTC. Protein product: CASEPGGGYNEQFF. The chain is built from TRBV9 and TRBJ2-1; 8 bases agree with TRBD1. Trimming removed 7 bases from V and 4 bases from J; junction bases left unmatched: 7. CDR3 length equals 14 residues. In germline, CDR1 is SGDLS, CDR2 YYNGEE.

The chain links TRBV7-9 to TRBJ2-3; TRBD1 aligns across 7 bases. V was clipped by 5 bases and J by 1 base; unmatched bases: 9. This CDR3 is 16 amino acids long. Germline V lookup: CDR1 SEHNR, CDR2 FQNEAQ (reference sequence). Here the CDR3 DNA reads TGTGCCAGCAGCCCACGCACAGGGGACGGCACAGATACGCAGTATTTT. Translated: CASSPRTGDGTDTQYF.

This rearrangement joins TRBV15 to TRBJ2-7; TRBD2 might be the D (6 bases). Germline V CDR1 and CDR2: LNHNV, YYDKDF (reference sequence). V was trimmed by 5 bases and J by 6 bases, leaving 14 bases between them. This CDR3 is built from 13 residues. The CDR3 DNA reads as TGTGCCACCAGCCCGCTCCCCGGGGGCGAGCAGTACTTC. Its translation is CATSPLPGGEQYF.

The chain employs TRBV28 and TRBJ1-1; the D is unclear. The germline CDR1 and CDR2 sequences are MDHEN and SYDVKM. This CDR3 comprises 15 residues. V dropped 4 bases and J dropped 3 bases, with 15 bases sitting between them. The CDR3 nucleotides read TGTGCCAGCAGTTCGGTTCAGGTCGACGACACTGAAGCTTTCTTT. It is translated as CASSSVQVDDTEAFF.

The rearrangement joins TRBV6-1 to TRBJ2-7, with 10 bases aligning to TRBD2. The V segment lost 3 bases and the J segment 1 base; nucleotides outside the gene matches: 15. The germline V gene has CDR1 MNHNS and CDR2 SASEGT. CDR3 length: 19 residues. The CDR3 region has the DNA TGTGCCAGCAGTGATCAAACAACTTTACTAGCGGGACCTTCCTACGAGCAGTACTTC. Its translation: CASSDQTTLLAGPSYEQYF.

The rearrangement uses TRBV25-1 and TRBJ2-1; 8 bases fit TRBD1. The V segment lost 5 bases and the J segment 6 bases; nucleotides outside the gene matches: 6. The CDR3 has 14 residues. CDR1 MGHDK and CDR2 SYGVNS come from the germline V gene. The DNA for the CDR3 is TGTGCCAGCAGTCAGAGGACAGGGTTCAATGAGCAGTTCTTC. This gives the protein CASSQRTGFNEQFF.

The rearrangement links TRBV13 to TRBJ2-7, with TRBD2 matching 14 bases. The CDR3 totals 16 residues. With V trimmed by 5 bases and J by 5 bases, 8 bases remained unmatched. Germline lookup yields CDR1 PRHDT and CDR2 FYEKMQ (reference sequence). In DNA form, the CDR3 reads TGTGCCAGCAGCCCGGGACTAGCGGGAGTCGAGAACGAGCAGTACTTC. Translation gives CASSPGLAGVENEQYF.

The V and J genes are TRBV27 and TRBJ2-2; 7 bases map to TRBD1. This CDR3 is built from 15 residues. The V segment lost 1 base and the J segment 4 bases; nucleotides outside the gene matches: 3. The germline V gene encodes CDR1 MNHEY and CDR2 SMNVEV (reference sequence). The chain's CDR3 is CASSLWDRTTGELFF. For the CDR3, the DNA is TGTGCCAGCAGTTTATGGGACAGAACCACCGGGGAGCTGTTTTTT.

The J gene is TRBJ2-2, the V gene TRBV25-1; 9 bases are shared with TRBD1. V was pared by 3 bases and J by 3 bases, with 2 bases of the junction left unmatched. Germline V gene lookup returns CDR1 MGHDK and CDR2 SYGVNS. The CDR3 totals 15 residues. The CDR3 DNA follows: TGTGCCAGCAGTGACCGGGACAGGGACACCGGGGAGCTGTTTTTT. Translated, it gives CASSDRDRDTGELFF.

The chain has TRBV29-1 and TRBJ2-7, with 7 nucleotides matching TRBD2. This CDR3 has 13 residues. With V trimmed by 1 base and J by 2 bases, 2 bases remained unmatched. Per germline, CDR1 SQVTM and CDR2 ANQGSEA. The CDR3 DNA follows: TGCAGCGTTGAAGTCCGGGAGGCCTACGAGCAGTACTTC. It codes for CSVEVREAYEQYF.

This clone was found once. The chain carries TRBV19 and TRBJ1-2; 8 nucleotides align to TRBD1. Germline V gene sequence: CDR1 LNHDA, CDR2 SQIVND (reference sequence). This CDR3 is 14 amino acids long. Trimming removed 5 bases from V and 3 bases from J; junction bases left unmatched: 5. The CDR3, as DNA: TGTGCCAGTAGTTTTGGACAGGGAGACTATGGCTACACCTTC. Translation: CASSFGQGDYGYTF.

V usage is TRBV28 and J usage is TRBJ2-1, with a tentative D call TRBD2 (6 bases). CDR1 MDHEN and CDR2 SYDVKM come from the germline V gene. This CDR3 region has 11 residues. The CDR3, as DNA: TGTGGGACTATCTTTTATGATGAGCAGTTCTTC. Encoded protein: CGTIFYDEQFF.

The chain has TRBV28 and TRBJ2-1; 8 nucleotides match TRBD2. The CDR3 runs 16 residues. The germline gives CDR1 MDHEN, CDR2 SYDVKM. The V and J ends lost 3 bases and 5 bases, in that order; junction bases with no gene match: 9. CDR3 amino acids: CASSFRAGLENNEQFF. The CDR3 coding sequence is TGTGCCAGCAGTTTCCGGGCGGGACTAGAGAACAATGAGCAGTTCTTC. Together with reference TRBV28 and TRBJ2-1, the CDR3 gives the full variable domain: DVKVTQSSRYLVKRTGEKVFLECVQDMDHENMFWYRQDPGLGLRLIYFSYDVKMKEKGDIPEGYSVSREKKERFSLILESASTNQTSMYLCASSFRAGLENNEQFFGPGTRLTVL.

The chain is built from TRBV19 and TRBJ2-7; D perhaps matches TRBD2 (5 bases). Trimming removed 5 bases at V and 0 bases at J, with 17 bases between. Germline V gives CDR1 LNHDA, CDR2 SQIVND (reference sequence). The CDR3 length is 16 residues. CDR3 region: CASSPRTGSLSYEQYF. The CDR3 DNA reads TGTGCCAGTAGTCCCCGGACTGGGTCCCTCTCCTACGAGCAGTACTTC.

This CDR3 reads CATSSPAQGFYEQYF. The CDR3 bases are TGTGCCACCAGCAGTCCAGCACAGGGGTTCTACGAGCAGTACTTC. This chain uses TRBV15 with TRBJ2-7; 7 positions match TRBD1. After removal of 3 bases from V and 3 bases from J, the junction contained 8 bases not matched to a gene. The CDR3 contains 15 residues. Germline V gene lookup returns CDR1 LNHNV and CDR2 YYDKDF (reference sequence).

This sequence joins TRBV5-4 and TRBJ2-2; D is perhaps TRBD2 (5 bases). Germline CDR1 reads SGHNT; CDR2 reads YYREEE (reference sequence). The CDR3 runs to 13 residues. With 4 bases removed from V and 9 bases from J, the gap between germline ends came to 13 bases. As DNA, the CDR3 is TGTGCCAGCAGCCAAGAGCGGCTTCGGGAGCTGTTTTTT. It codes for CASSQERLRELFF.

This clone was counted once. This chain links TRBV2 with TRBJ2-1; 12 bases match TRBD2. The V gene's germline CDR1 is SNHLY and CDR2 FYNNEI. V lost 5 bases, J lost 5 bases, and 1 base stayed unmatched. The CDR3 spans 14 residues. For the CDR3, the DNA is TGTGCCAGCAGTAGGACTAGCGGGGACAATGAGCAGTTCTTC. This codes for CASSRTSGDNEQFF.

V is TRBV10-1 and J is TRBJ2-7; a weak D match, TRBD1 (6 bases). Deletions cut 0 bases from V and 2 bases from J, with 11 bases between. Germline-derived CDR1 and CDR2 are WNHNN and SYGVQD (reference sequence). This CDR3 has 15 residues. The CDR3 spells CASSESGGFAYEQYF. CDR3 nucleotide sequence: TGCGCCAGCAGTGAGTCAGGGGGTTTTGCCTACGAGCAGTACTTC.

V is TRBV7-9 and J is TRBJ2-2, with D possibly being TRBD1 (5 bases). The V end lost 5 bases, the J end lost 1 base, and 5 bases lay between the germline ends. CDR1 is SEHNR and CDR2 is FQNEAQ in the germline V gene (reference sequence). The CDR3 runs to 13 residues. The CDR3 coding sequence is TGTGCCAGCAGCGACAGGAACACCGGGGAGCTGTTTTTT. As protein: CASSDRNTGELFF. Variable domain in full (rest from reference TRBV7-9 and TRBJ2-2): DTGVSQNPRHKITKRGQNVTFRCDPISEHNRLYWYRQTLGQGPEFLTYFQNEAQLEKSRLLSDRFSAERPKGSFSTLEIQRTEQGDSAMYLCASSDRNTGELFFGEGSRLTVL.

The chain uses TRBV18 and TRBJ1-2; 11 bases are a match to TRBD1. The CDR3 is made up of 14 amino acids. Germline V gene lookup returns CDR1 KGHSH and CDR2 LQKENI. The V segment lost 5 bases and the J segment 6 bases; nucleotides outside the gene matches: 5. CDR3 bases: TGTGCCAGCTCATCCGGACAGGGGGCTGATGGCTACACCTTC. Translating it yields CASSSGQGADGYTF.